Shown below are 31 T cell receptor beta chains from a single sample sequenced in a study of blood T cell repertoires in COVID-19. Profiled with immunoSEQ multiplex PCR; TCRdb holds only in-frame clones, not every one. The top ten hold 11% of the sample, which has over 200,000 clones, 85% to 90% seen once. Source material: peripheral blood. These receptors were obtained from a man aged 50-59 years with COVID-19, enrolled during active disease.

This clone was counted once. The chain couples TRBV10-2 to TRBJ1-2; D call uncertain. Between the trimmed V and J ends, which lost 2 bases and 4 bases, there was a span of 11 bases. The germline V gene encodes CDR1 WSHSY and CDR2 SAAADI. CDR3 size: 14 residues. The CDR3 nucleotides are TGCGCCAGCAGTGAGCCTGGGCTTGCCTATGGCTACACCTTC. It yields the protein CASSEPGLAYGYTF.

The V gene is TRBV9, the J gene TRBJ1-5; D ambiguous. Germline lookup yields CDR1 SGDLS and CDR2 YYNGEE. V shed 0 bases and J shed 2 bases, with 9 bases lying between them. CDR3 length: 15 amino acids. This CDR3 reads CASSVGEAGNQPQHF. CDR3 coding DNA: TGTGCCAGCAGCGTAGGAGAGGCGGGCAATCAGCCCCAGCATTTT.

On this clone: Other DNA sequences in the same sample also yield this CDR3. CDR3 sequence: CSTSRNTEAFF. The CDR3 coding sequence is TGCAGTACTTCAAGAAACACTGAAGCTTTCTTT. The chain is built from TRBV20-1 and TRBJ1-1, with D unresolved. Germline V gene sequence: CDR1 DFQATT, CDR2 SNEGSKA (reference sequence). The CDR3 consists of 11 residues. V dropped 8 bases and J dropped 2 bases, with 9 bases sitting between them.

V usage is TRBV7-8 and J usage is TRBJ2-5, with 7 bases aligning to TRBD2. The CDR3 extends over 15 amino acids. CDR1 and CDR2 (germline): SGHVS, FQNEAQ. Germline trimming cut 1 base from V and 5 bases from J; bases unmatched to any gene: 7. CDR3 in DNA: TGTGCCAGCAGCTTAGTGACCACGGGGGGTGAGACCCAGTACTTC. Its protein is CASSLVTTGGETQYF.

This clone turned up a few times. The CDR3, as DNA: TGCGCCAGCAGCTTGAATACGGGAATGAACACTGAAGCTTTCTTT. This gives the protein CASSLNTGMNTEAFF. The chain combines TRBV5-1 with TRBJ1-1, with unresolved D. CDR1 and CDR2 from the germline V gene are SGHRS and YFSETQ. Trimming pared 1 base from V and 0 bases from J, leaving 10 bases between. The CDR3 is 15 amino acids.

The chain links TRBV6-6 to TRBJ1-5, with D possibly being TRBD1 (5 bases). The germline V gene encodes CDR1 MNHNY and CDR2 SVGAGI (reference sequence). V was shortened by 6 bases and J by 0 bases, with 12 bases between the two germline ends. CDR3 size: 15 residues. CDR3 DNA sequence: TGTGCCAGCAGCCCCGGGGGGTATAGCAATCAGCCCCAGCATTTT. The encoded protein is CASSPGGYSNQPQHF.

The rearrangement uses TRBV9 and TRBJ1-1, with D unresolved. V lost 0 bases, J lost 2 bases, and 14 bases lay in between. The CDR3 totals 16 residues. Per the germline V gene, CDR1 is SGDLS and CDR2 is YYNGEE. The CDR3 reads CASSVVRETLNTEAFF. CDR3 nucleotide sequence: TGTGCCAGCAGCGTAGTTAGAGAGACACTCAACACTGAAGCTTTCTTT. The entire variable domain, with the rest obtained from reference TRBV9 and TRBJ1-1, is as follows: DSGVTQTPKHLITATGQRVTLRCSPRSGDLSVYWYQQSLDQGLQFLIQYYNGEERAKGNILERFSAQQFPDLHSELNLSSLELGDSALYFCASSVVRETLNTEAFFGQGTRLTVV.

This clone was recorded at least ten times. The chain carries TRBV25-1 and TRBJ2-7, with D perhaps matching TRBD2 (5 bases). The ends were cut back, 7 bases at V and 1 base at J, with 11 bases in the middle. Germline CDR1 reads MGHDK; CDR2 reads SYGVNS. The CDR3 consists of 13 residues. CDR3 sequence: CASTATGSYEQYF. The CDR3 DNA reads TGTGCCAGCACAGCCACGGGGTCCTACGAGCAGTACTTC.

This clone has a single count. This chain links TRBV5-6 with TRBJ2-7; 7 bases are shared with TRBD1. Germline V lookup: CDR1 SGHDT, CDR2 YYEEEE. The CDR3 spans 14 residues. With V trimmed by 4 bases and J by 2 bases, 6 bases remained unmatched. This CDR3 reads CASSPDRVPYEQYF. The CDR3 bases are TGTGCCAGCAGCCCCGACAGGGTTCCCTACGAGCAGTACTTC.

This chain uses TRBV5-1 with TRBJ1-3; possibly TRBD1 for D (5 bases). This CDR3 region has 19 residues. Looked up from germline, CDR1 is SGHRS and CDR2 is YFSETQ. V lost 0 bases and J 0 bases, leaving 19 bases between the germline ends. CDR3 in DNA: TGCGCCAGCAGCTTGGGACTCGACAGTCAAAGCGCCTCTGGAAACACCATATATTTT. This sequence encodes CASSLGLDSQSASGNTIYF.

This sequence joins TRBV27 and TRBJ1-4; the D is unclear. There are 18 residues in the CDR3. Trimming left V 5 bases short and J 8 bases short, with 27 bases between. Germline V gene sequence: CDR1 MNHEY, CDR2 SMNVEV (reference sequence). CDR3 residues: CASSPTRDPGSPGEKLFF. CDR3 DNA: TGTGCCAGCAGTCCAACCCGAGACCCGGGCTCTCCGGGGGAAAAACTGTTTTTT.

J is TRBJ1-5 and V is TRBV28, with D perhaps matching TRBD1 (5 bases). The CDR3 is made up of 14 amino acids. Germline V CDR1 and CDR2: MDHEN, SYDVKM. V lost 3 bases, J lost 3 bases, and 9 bases lay in between. CDR3 protein: CASSFGAANQPQHF. The CDR3 nucleotides are TGTGCCAGCAGTTTTGGGGCAGCCAATCAGCCCCAGCATTTT. The entire variable domain, with the rest obtained from reference TRBV28 and TRBJ1-5, is as follows: DVKVTQSSRYLVKRTGEKVFLECVQDMDHENMFWYRQDPGLGLRLIYFSYDVKMKEKGDIPEGYSVSREKKERFSLILESASTNQTSMYLCASSFGAANQPQHFGDGTRLSIL.

CDR3 in DNA: TGTGCCAGCGGGGGGATCTGGGGGAATGAGCAGTTCTTC. The encoded protein is CASGGIWGNEQFF. The J gene is TRBJ2-1, the V gene TRBV6-5, with a tentative D call TRBD2 (6 bases). Germline V lookup: CDR1 MNHEY, CDR2 SVGAGI. V was shortened by 8 bases and J by 7 bases, with 15 bases between the two germline ends. This CDR3 is built from 13 residues.

The chain uses TRBV5-8 and TRBJ1-1, with 8 bases that match TRBD1. The ends lost 5 bases at V and 5 bases at J; junction bases unmatched: 5. The CDR3 loop spans 13 amino acids. In germline, CDR1 is SGHTS, CDR2 YDEGEE. The CDR3 nucleotides are TGTGCCAGCAGGAACAGGGGGGGAACTGAAGCTTTCTTT. Its translation is CASRNRGGTEAFF.

The J gene is TRBJ1-2, the V gene TRBV2; perhaps TRBD1 as D (6 bases). The CDR3 is made up of 13 amino acids. Trimming pared 2 bases from V and 4 bases from J, leaving 8 bases between. The V gene's germline CDR1 is SNHLY and CDR2 FYNNEI. For the CDR3, the DNA is TGTGCCAGCAGTGAAAGACAGGCCTATGGCTACACCTTC. It specifies CASSERQAYGYTF.

The chain links TRBV5-1 to TRBJ2-7, with 8 positions matching TRBD2. The CDR3 is 15 amino acids. CDR1 and CDR2 from the germline V gene are SGHRS and YFSETQ. Trimming at V came to 3 bases and at J to 6 bases, leaving 11 bases not matched to a gene. CDR3 DNA: TGCGCCAGCAGCTATCCCCGGGAGGGCATTGGCGAGCAGTACTTC. As protein: CASSYPREGIGEQYF.

J is TRBJ1-5 and V is TRBV21-1; the table's D call TRBD1 went unverified against the DNA. TRBV21-1 is designated a pseudogene. CDR3 length: 15 amino acids. The CDR3: CASSSRDGTNQPQHF. CDR3 coding DNA: TGTGCCAGCAGCAGTCGGGACGGGACAAATCAGCCCCAGCATTTT.

The chain joins TRBV4-3 to TRBJ1-4; possible D gene TRBD1, 6 bases. The CDR3 runs 15 residues. Trimming took 4 bases from V and 7 from J, leaving 16 bases between them. Germline values: CDR1 LGHNA, CDR2 YSLEER. CDR3 in DNA: TGCGCCAGCAGCCGAACCGGGACATCTATTGAAAAACTGTTTTTT. This encodes CASSRTGTSIEKLFF.

The chain carries TRBV6-1 and TRBJ1-5; TRBD1 might be the D (6 bases). Per germline, CDR1 MNHNS and CDR2 SASEGT. V was shortened by 4 bases and J by 1 base, with 20 bases between the two germline ends. This CDR3 has 18 amino acids. As DNA, the CDR3 is TGTGCCAGCAGTGCCCTCGGGGGGGGCGCGTTGAGCAATCAGCCCCAGCATTTT. It specifies CASSALGGGALSNQPQHF.

The chain recombines TRBV5-8 with TRBJ1-5; 10 bases are a match to TRBD1. Losses at the gene ends were 4 bases for V and 5 bases for J; bases not matched to a gene: 9. The length of the CDR3 is 16 residues. Germline values: CDR1 SGHTS, CDR2 YDEGEE. This CDR3 reads CASSPQWDRGDQPQHF. CDR3 in DNA: TGTGCCAGCAGCCCGCAGTGGGACAGGGGTGATCAGCCCCAGCATTTT.

This rearrangement joins TRBV2 to TRBJ2-1, with 9 bases fitting TRBD1. The CDR3 spans 14 residues. V lost 8 bases to trimming and J lost 3 bases; unmatched junction nucleotides: 5. Per the germline V gene, CDR1 is SNHLY and CDR2 is FYNNEI. The DNA for the CDR3 is TGTGCCAGCGGCGACAGGGGGGTCTACAATGAGCAGTTCTTC. As protein: CASGDRGVYNEQFF.

The gene calls are TRBV7-2 and TRBJ1-4, with D perhaps TRBD1 (6 bases). The germline V gene has CDR1 SGHTA and CDR2 FQGNSA. This CDR3 comprises 14 residues. V was cut by 8 bases and J by 4 bases, with 14 bases left in between. The CDR3 loop is CASSRGRINEKLFF. In nucleotides, the CDR3 is TGTGCCAGCTCTAGGGGGAGAATTAATGAAAAACTGTTTTTT.

The chain joins TRBV4-2 to TRBJ1-1, with D perhaps matching TRBD1 (6 bases). Trimming pared 1 base from V and 5 bases from J, leaving 20 bases between. Germline loops: CDR1 LGHNA, CDR2 YNFKEQ. CDR3 size: 17 residues. DNA for the CDR3: TGTGCCAGCAGCCAAGGGGCCTACAGGGAAGGTGGGACTGAAGCTTTCTTT. Its protein product is CASSQGAYREGGTEAFF.

The rearrangement uses TRBV5-1 and TRBJ2-3, with D perhaps TRBD1 (6 bases). There are 13 residues in the CDR3. Trimming left V 4 bases short and J 6 bases short, with 12 bases between. Germline CDR1 and CDR2: SGHRS and YFSETQ. CDR3: CASSVDRLDTQYF. The CDR3 nucleotides are TGCGCCAGCAGCGTGGACAGATTGGATACGCAGTATTTT.

A word on this clone: The junction does not match germline at one end; this may be a read error. Different DNA sequences within this sample yield the same CDR3. V gene TRBV28 combines with J gene TRBJ1-2; TRBD1 might be the D (6 bases). The length of the CDR3 is 16 residues. The germline CDR1 and CDR2 sequences are MDHEN and SYDVKM. CDR3 sequence: CASSSPEVDRFYGYTF. The CDR3 DNA follows: TGTGCCAGCAGTTCTCCGGAAGTTGACAGGTTCTATGGCTACACCTTT.

The rearrangement joins TRBV6-2 or TRBV6-3 to TRBJ2-1; 7 bases line up with TRBD2. The CDR3 is made up of 14 amino acids. The J segment lost 9 bases and the V segment lost 1 base, leaving 6 bases of the junction unmatched. From germline, CDR1 is MNHEY and CDR2 SVGEGT. In nucleotides, the CDR3 is TGTGCCAGCAGTTACTTGCGGGAGAGAAGTGAGCAGTTCTTC. It yields the protein CASSYLRERSEQFF.

The chain uses TRBV7-2 and TRBJ1-2; D is ambiguous. Germline V gene sequence: CDR1 SGHTA, CDR2 FQGNSA. The CDR3 extends over 12 amino acids. V lost 3 bases, J lost 1 base, and 3 bases lay in between. The CDR3 DNA sequence: TGTGCCAGCAGCTTCGGTAACTATGGCTACACCTTC. Its protein product is CASSFGNYGYTF.

This clone showed up just once. V is TRBV18 and J is TRBJ1-5; D uncertain. The germline CDR1 and CDR2 sequences are KGHSH and LQKENI. Trimming took off 3 bases at V and 3 bases at J, with 9 bases between the two ends. The CDR3 runs to 14 residues. This chain's CDR3 is CASSPADANQPQHF. CDR3 nucleotides: TGTGCCAGCTCACCGGCTGATGCCAATCAGCCCCAGCATTTT.

The rearrangement joins TRBV20-1 to TRBJ2-7; D remains unclear. This CDR3 contains 12 residues. Trimming cost V 3 bases and J 3 bases, with 9 bases left between them. The germline CDR1 and CDR2 sequences are DFQATT and SNEGSKA (reference sequence). The CDR3 coding sequence is TGCAGTGCTAGTTATCTCGTCTACGAGCAGTACTTC. Its translation: CSASYLVYEQYF.

The V call is TRBV7-9, the J call TRBJ1-1; D is possibly TRBD1 (6 bases). This CDR3 has 14 amino acids. In germline, CDR1 is SEHNR, CDR2 FQNEAQ (reference sequence). Trimming removed 5 bases at V and 2 bases at J, with 12 bases between. The CDR3 sequence is CASSPPGVNTEAFF. CDR3 DNA: TGTGCCAGCAGCCCCCCAGGGGTCAACACTGAAGCTTTCTTT.

The chain has TRBV29-1 and TRBJ2-3; D is perhaps TRBD1 (5 bases). V dropped 6 bases and J dropped 2 bases, with 15 bases sitting between them. The CDR3 spans 14 residues. Per germline, CDR1 SQVTM and CDR2 ANQGSEA. The CDR3 sequence: CSVDSGILTDTQYF. In DNA, the CDR3 is TGCAGCGTCGACTCAGGGATACTCACAGATACGCAGTATTTT.